This T cell receptor (beta chain) comes out of a study of control samples from healthy donors and cancer patients. The germline CDR1 and CDR2 sequences are LGHNA and YNFKEQ. The CDR3 has 17 amino acids. J lost 8 bases, V lost 0 bases, and 12 bases had no gene match. The repertoire was sequenced with immunoSEQ multiplex PCR; TCRdb's copy has only in-frame clones and lacks some. Seen here are 50,000 to 75,000 clones, around 91% observed once, and the top ten hold around 5.4%. The V and J genes are TRBV4-2 and TRBJ1-4; 7 bases are a match to TRBD1. The sequence came from a man in his fifties or sixties with colorectal cancer. The sequenced sample consisted of PBMCs. The CDR3 region is CASSQDRQTGLREKLFF. The CDR3 DNA reads as TGTGCCAGCAGCCAAGATCGGCAGACAGGGCTTAGGGAAAAACTGTTTTTT.